This T cell receptor beta chain was sequenced in a study of vaccination and CD4 T cells after COVID-19. Regarding the study as a whole: For SARS-CoV-2-reactive clonotypes, the median went from 21 to 38, a nonsignificant increase.

An Oncomine TCR Beta short-read assay was used to sequence the DNA from cultured CD4+ T cells. TCRdb analysed the PCR reads with MiXCR anew, one entry per CDR3 protein. Seen here are some 15,000 distinct CDR3 sequences, under 25% observed once, and the top ten hold 12% to 15%. Treatment in this sample: roughly ten-day PBMC culture with coronavirus spike peptide pools or control peptides (ViraFEST assay). CDR3 length: 17 residues. Germline V gives CDR1 LNHNV, CDR2 YYDKDF (reference sequence). V shed 3 bases and J 0 bases; nucleotides not matched to a gene: 10. This clonotype has a handful of counts. Its specificity is unknown.

J is TRBJ2-7 and V is TRBV15, with 8 bases identical to TRBD2. Sample: cultured CD4+ T cells from blood. The source is a human donor with COVID-19. CDR3 residues: CATSRYKEAGASYEQYF. For the CDR3, the DNA is TGTGCCACCAGCAGGTACAAGGAAGCGGGGGCCTCCTACGAGCAGTACTTC.